The entry below describes one T cell receptor (beta chain). Its antigen is as yet unknown. The CDR3 is made up of 14 amino acids. Germline V gives CDR1 SGHVS, CDR2 FQNEAQ. After removal of 5 bases from V and 0 bases from J, the junction contained 3 bases not matched to a gene. This sample is drawn from a study of cytomegalovirus exposure and HLA in healthy donors. PCR employed 60 Vbeta and 13 Jbeta primers. Data came from immunoSEQ multiplex PCR; TCRdb stores just in-frame clones and leaves some out. This table has 180,000 or so clones, 80% to 90% appearing once. The study's findings and limits: It emerged from a later analysis that several of the most significant clusters appeared to be linked to common viral pathogens. Cytomegalovirus status, reportedly, was diagnosed with high specificity and sensitivity by the classifier.

Sequences were obtained from PBMCs. The source is a man aged 18 to 35 in good health and CMV-seropositive. The rearrangement joins TRBV7-8 to TRBJ1-1, with 7 bases lining up with TRBD1. The CDR3 DNA follows: TGTGCCAGCAGCCTAACAGGGGTGAACACTGAAGCTTTCTTT. Protein product: CASSLTGVNTEAFF.